Following are 31 T cell receptor beta chains from one sample sequenced in a study of a mutant IDH1 vaccine in newly diagnosed glioma. Measured with immunoSEQ multiplex PCR; TCRdb has only the in-frame clones, and not every one. This table holds 68,000 or so clones, 75% to 85% found once. Time point denoted: baseline, week 1 (first vaccination visit). Treatment described: pre-vaccination baseline after standard-of-care therapy. The sequencing used PBMCs, collected from a glioma patient treated with radiotherapy, temozolomide or both. The receptors stem from a man aged 50 to 60 with glioma.

The chain carries TRBV4-2 and TRBJ1-3, with D possibly TRBD1 on 5 matching bases. Trimming took off 1 base at V and 5 bases at J, with 9 bases between the two ends. The CDR3 runs 14 residues. Germline V gene data show CDR1 as LGHNA and CDR2 as YNFKEQ. CDR3 bases: TGTGCCAGCAGCCAAGGGGGGGACCGAAACACCATATATTTT. It yields the protein CASSQGGDRNTIYF.

V gene TRBV7-6 combines with J gene TRBJ2-1, with D possibly matching TRBD1 (5 bases). The germline gives CDR1 SGHVS, CDR2 FNYEAQ. This CDR3 contains 16 residues. V dropped 2 bases and J dropped 8 bases, with 19 bases sitting between them. CDR3 protein: CASSLLRAGSKDEQFF. Written as DNA, the CDR3 is TGTGCCAGCAGCTTACTCCGGGCAGGGTCAAAAGATGAGCAGTTCTTC.

The chain has TRBV6-5 and TRBJ1-6; 9 bases fit TRBD1. Unmatched junction bases numbered 6, after V lost 4 bases and J lost 8 bases. The CDR3 has 15 amino acids. The germline gives CDR1 MNHEY, CDR2 SVGAGI. This chain's CDR3 is CASSLGTGSYSPLHF. In DNA form, the CDR3 reads TGTGCCAGCAGTTTGGGGACAGGGAGTTATTCACCCCTCCACTTT.

The chain links TRBV7-8 to TRBJ2-2, with unresolved D. The CDR3 has 13 amino acids. The V gene lost 8 bases and the J gene lost 2 bases, with 9 bases spanning the gap. CDR1 is SGHVS, CDR2 FQNEAQ, per germline. The CDR3 coding sequence is TGTGCCAGCGCCGACACTAACACCGGGGAGCTGTTTTTT. Translated, it gives CASADTNTGELFF.

For the CDR3, the DNA is TGTGCCAGCAGCCCATCCGGTTCGAACACTGAAGCTTTCTTT. It encodes CASSPSGSNTEAFF. The V call is TRBV16, the J call TRBJ1-1; D remains unclear. This CDR3 is 14 amino acids long. V was cut by 4 bases and J by 1 base, with 10 bases left in between. The V gene's germline CDR1 is KGHSY and CDR2 FQNENV.

This clone was seen a few times. Compared with germline, one end of the junction differs, possibly owing to a read error. The CDR3 here is CASSLAGGRQETQYF. CDR3 sequence (DNA): TGTGCCAGCAGCCTAGCGGGGGGGCGACAAGAGACCCAGTACTTC. The chain uses TRBV7-2 and TRBJ2-5; 12 bases align to TRBD2. From germline, CDR1 is SGHTA and CDR2 FQGNSA. CDR3 size: 15 residues.

This chain connects TRBV7-2 to TRBJ1-5; no reliable D call. There are 16 residues in the CDR3. CDR1 SGHTA and CDR2 FQGNSA come from the germline V gene. Trimming removed 4 bases from V and 2 bases from J, with 15 bases in between. CDR3 sequence (DNA): TGTGCCAGCAGCTCGGATACGAGTTTTCGCAATCAGCCCCAGCATTTT. Translated, it gives CASSSDTSFRNQPQHF.

CDR3 coding DNA: TGTGCCAGCAGCCAGGTCAACTGGGGCACTGAAGCTTTCTTT. Translation: CASSQVNWGTEAFF. The chain employs TRBV14 and TRBJ1-1; D is undetermined. Looked up from germline, CDR1 is SGHDN and CDR2 is FVKESK. Trimming stripped 3 bases from V and 4 bases from J, with 12 bases between. This CDR3 is 14 amino acids long.

The chain has TRBV29-1 and TRBJ1-1; D is possibly TRBD1 (5 bases). The CDR3 consists of 11 residues. V lost 7 bases and J lost 5, with 11 bases in between. CDR1 is SQVTM, CDR2 ANQGSEA, per germline. The CDR3 is CSAQGLTEAFF. Here the CDR3 DNA reads TGCAGCGCCCAGGGTTTAACTGAAGCTTTCTTT.

J is TRBJ2-7 and V is TRBV9; D is possibly TRBD2 (6 bases). The V end was cut by 0 bases, the J end by 11 bases, with 12 bases between. Germline V gene lookup returns CDR1 SGDLS and CDR2 YYNGEE. The CDR3 is 12 residues long. For the CDR3, the DNA is TGTGCCAGCAGCGTAGAGGGCGGGACGGAGTACTTC. This codes for CASSVEGGTEYF. The full variable domain, its missing parts supplied by reference TRBV9 and TRBJ2-7, is DSGVTQTPKHLITATGQRVTLRCSPRSGDLSVYWYQQSLDQGLQFLIQYYNGEERAKGNILERFSAQQFPDLHSELNLSSLELGDSALYFCASSVEGGTEYFGPGTRLTVT.

This clone was seen once. The DNA of the CDR3 is TGTGCCAGCAGCCCTGACAGGGTGGTTGAAAAACTGTTTTTT. The encoded protein is CASSPDRVVEKLFF. The chain uses TRBV2 and TRBJ1-4; 7 bases agree with TRBD1. Germline trimming cut 6 bases from V and 7 bases from J; bases unmatched to any gene: 8. CDR3 size: 14 residues. Germline loops: CDR1 SNHLY, CDR2 FYNNEI.

The rearrangement uses TRBV5-1 and TRBJ2-6, with a possible D match to TRBD1 (6 bases). The CDR3 is 14 amino acids. Germline V gives CDR1 SGHRS, CDR2 YFSETQ. Deletions cut 9 bases from V and 0 bases from J, with 10 bases between. The CDR3 region is CATETGSGANVLTF. CDR3 nucleotide sequence: TGCGCCACCGAGACAGGCTCTGGGGCCAACGTCCTGACTTTC. The variable domain in full, with the rest retrieved from reference TRBV5-1 and TRBJ2-6, is KAGVTQTPRYLIKTRGQQVTLSCSPISGHRSVSWYQQTPGQGLQFLFEYFSETQRNKGNFPGRFSGRQFSNSRSEMNVSTLELGDSALYLCATETGSGANVLTFGAGSRLTVL.

The J gene is TRBJ2-1, the V gene TRBV4-3, with 8 bases identical to TRBD2. Germline loops: CDR1 LGHNA, CDR2 YSLEER. V shed 2 bases and J 2 bases; nucleotides not matched to a gene: 5. The CDR3 is made up of 16 amino acids. The CDR3 reads CASSQFPRGAYNEQFF. CDR3 DNA sequence: TGCGCCAGCAGCCAATTCCCGCGGGGGGCCTACAATGAGCAGTTCTTC.

The chain is built from TRBV21-1 and TRBJ1-2. TRBV21-1 is classified as a pseudogene. This CDR3 region has 16 residues. In DNA form, the CDR3 reads TGTGCCAGCACAGGAGGGGGGCCAAGGCGAAGATGTGGCTACACCTTC. Translation gives CASTGGGPRRRCGYTF.

The CDR3 loop reads CAWSPEYTGEHTF. The CDR3 coding sequence is TGTGCCTGGAGTCCTGAGTATACAGGGGAACACACCTTC. V and J are TRBV30 and TRBJ1-2; 7 bases are a match to TRBD1. This CDR3 is built from 13 residues. In germline, CDR1 is GTSNPN, CDR2 SVGIG (reference sequence). Trimming took 2 bases from V and 12 from J; bases not matched to a gene: 12.

The chain is built from TRBV21-1 and TRBJ2-7; the table's TRBD1 call for D was not verified on the DNA. TRBV21-1 is reported as a pseudogene. The CDR3 spans 20 residues. As DNA, the CDR3 is TGTGCCAGCAGCAACCTAACCGTCCCGGGACAGGGGACGGGGTCCTACGAGCAGTACTTC. Its protein is CASSNLTVPGQGTGSYEQYF.

CDR3: CASSMVESYEQYF. The CDR3 coding sequence is TGTGCCAGTAGTATGGTCGAATCCTACGAGCAGTACTTC. The chain has TRBV19 and TRBJ2-7; D gene uncertain. There are 13 residues in the CDR3. In germline, CDR1 is LNHDA, CDR2 SQIVND (reference sequence). The V and J ends lost 3 bases and 1 base respectively, with 7 bases between them.

The chain links TRBV30 to TRBJ1-1; 8 nucleotides match TRBD1. Germline V lookup: CDR1 GTSNPN, CDR2 SVGIG (reference sequence). This CDR3 comprises 13 residues. V lost 2 bases, J lost 3 bases, and 2 bases stayed unmatched. This CDR3 reads CAWSQGAHTEAFF. For the CDR3, the DNA is TGTGCCTGGAGTCAGGGGGCTCACACTGAAGCTTTCTTT.

This rearrangement joins TRBV6-5 to TRBJ1-1; 7 positions match TRBD1. Looked up from germline, CDR1 is MNHEY and CDR2 is SVGAGI. V trimming: 5 bases; J trimming: 1 base; junction bases outside the gene matches: 4. CDR3 length: 14 residues. The CDR3 DNA is TGTGCCAGCAGTATTGGGACAGCGAACACTGAAGCTTTCTTT. It specifies CASSIGTANTEAFF.

The gene calls are TRBV30 and TRBJ2-7, with TRBD1 as a possible D gene (5 bases). This CDR3 comprises 14 residues. The V gene lost 0 bases and the J gene lost 7 bases, with 16 bases spanning the gap. Germline-derived CDR1 and CDR2 are GTSNPN and SVGIG (reference sequence). The CDR3 here is CAWSVLTRAGEQYF. The CDR3 DNA reads TGTGCCTGGAGTGTATTAACCAGGGCCGGGGAGCAGTACTTC.

The chain is built from TRBV20-1 and TRBJ2-1; D ambiguous. V lost 3 bases, J lost 5 bases, and 5 bases lay in between. The CDR3 length is 11 residues. Germline V gene data show CDR1 as DFQATT and CDR2 as SNEGSKA (reference sequence). CDR3 nucleotides: TGCAGTGCTAGGTTAGACAATGAGCAGTTCTTC. It encodes CSARLDNEQFF.

This clone has just one count. The gene calls are TRBV2 and TRBJ2-7, with TRBD1 matching over 9 bases. The V gene end was trimmed by 10 bases and the J gene end by 4 bases; junction bases not matched to a gene: 2. The CDR3 sequence is 11 residues long. The germline V gene has CDR1 SNHLY and CDR2 FYNNEI. The CDR3 region is CAKGTGYEQYF. The CDR3 nucleotides read TGTGCCAAGGGGACAGGGTACGAGCAGTACTTC.

There are a few counts of this clone. The chain carries TRBV2 and TRBJ2-2; 10 nucleotides agree with TRBD1. The J segment lost 4 bases and the V segment lost 4 bases, leaving 3 bases of the junction unmatched. Germline loops: CDR1 SNHLY, CDR2 FYNNEI. This CDR3 is built from 15 residues. The DNA for the CDR3 is TGTGCCAGCAGTGCGACAGGGGGCTTCACCGGGGAGCTGTTTTTT. This translates into CASSATGGFTGELFF. The whole variable domain, filled in from reference TRBV2 and TRBJ2-2, reads EPEVTQTPSHQVTQMGQEVILRCVPISNHLYFYWYRQILGQKVEFLVSFYNNEISEKSEIFDDQFSVERPDGSNFTLKIRSTKLEDSAMYFCASSATGGFTGELFFGEGSRLTVL.

The V call is TRBV19, the J call TRBJ2-3; weak D call: TRBD2 (6 bases). Per the germline V gene, CDR1 is LNHDA and CDR2 is SQIVND (reference sequence). V was pared by 0 bases and J by 2 bases, with 9 bases between. The CDR3 runs to 15 residues. The chain's CDR3 is CASSIDAGFTDTQYF. CDR3 nucleotide sequence: TGTGCCAGTAGTATAGATGCGGGGTTCACAGATACGCAGTATTTT.

This clone appeared a single time. The V gene is TRBV10-3, the J gene TRBJ1-2; D is ambiguous. Germline assignment: CDR1 ENHRY and CDR2 SYGVKD. The V gene lost 2 bases and the J gene lost 2 bases, with 9 bases spanning the gap. This CDR3 spans 14 amino acids. CDR3 in DNA: TGTGCCATCAGTGAGGGGTCAAAAAACTATGGCTACACCTTC. It translates to CAISEGSKNYGYTF.

V and J are TRBV5-6 and TRBJ2-2; no definite D call. V was trimmed by 0 bases and J by 5 bases, leaving 5 bases between them. This CDR3 is built from 13 residues. The germline V gene has CDR1 SGHDT and CDR2 YYEEEE. CDR3 sequence reads: CASSLALTGELFF. The DNA for the CDR3 is TGTGCCAGCAGCTTGGCCTTAACCGGGGAGCTGTTTTTT. The complete variable domain, with remaining parts taken from reference TRBV5-6 and TRBJ2-2, reads DAGVTQSPTHLIKTRGQQVTLRCSPKSGHDTVSWYQQALGQGPQFIFQYYEEEERQRGNFPDRFSGHQFPNYSSELNVNALLLGDSALYLCASSLALTGELFFGEGSRLTVL.

The CDR3 here is CASSLGTAGPGTEAFF. Written as DNA, the CDR3 is TGCGCCAGCAGCTTGGGGACAGCGGGCCCGGGGACTGAAGCTTTCTTT. V is TRBV5-1 and J is TRBJ1-1, with a tentative D call TRBD1 (6 bases). V was shortened by 0 bases and J by 5 bases, with 17 bases between the two germline ends. The germline CDR1 and CDR2 sequences are SGHRS and YFSETQ. The CDR3 totals 16 residues. Supplemented by reference TRBV5-1 and TRBJ1-1, the full variable domain reads KAGVTQTPRYLIKTRGQQVTLSCSPISGHRSVSWYQQTPGQGLQFLFEYFSETQRNKGNFPGRFSGRQFSNSRSEMNVSTLELGDSALYLCASSLGTAGPGTEAFFGQGTRLTVV.

The chain couples TRBV13 to TRBJ1-3; D unclear. V shed 3 bases and J shed 9 bases, with 9 bases lying between them. Germline values: CDR1 PRHDT, CDR2 FYEKMQ (reference sequence). The CDR3 extends over 12 amino acids. The CDR3 here is CASSLRDPTIYF. In nucleotides, the CDR3 is TGTGCCAGCAGCTTGCGGGATCCCACCATATATTTT.

The chain couples TRBV30 to TRBJ1-6; D is perhaps TRBD1 (6 bases). This CDR3 is 14 amino acids long. CDR1 and CDR2 (germline): GTSNPN, SVGIG (reference sequence). V was shortened by 2 bases and J by 6 bases, with 11 bases between the two germline ends. CDR3 bases: TGTGCCTGGAGTTTGAGACAGGCTAATTCACCCCTCCACTTT. This encodes CAWSLRQANSPLHF. The variable domain in full, completed from reference TRBV30 and TRBJ1-6, reads SQTIHQWPATLVQPVGSPLSLECTVEGTSNPNLYWYRQAAGRGLQLLFYSVGIGQISSEVPQNLSASRPQDRQFILSSKKLLLSDSGFYLCAWSLRQANSPLHFGNGTRLTVT.

This rearrangement joins TRBV18 to TRBJ2-2; TRBD1 matches 11 bases. Unmatched junction bases numbered 11, after V lost 4 bases and J lost 1 base. Looked up from germline, CDR1 is KGHSH and CDR2 is LQKENI. The CDR3 is 19 amino acids. The CDR3 spells CASSLRGQGASRNTGELFF. CDR3 sequence (DNA): TGTGCCAGCTCACTGCGCGGACAGGGGGCTTCTAGGAACACCGGGGAGCTGTTTTTT.

V usage is TRBV4-1 and J usage is TRBJ2-7; D is ambiguous. V lost 3 bases, J lost 0 bases, and 9 bases lay in between. This CDR3 contains 14 residues. Germline CDR1 reads MGHRA; CDR2 reads YSYEKL. For the CDR3, the DNA is TGCGCCAGCAGCCAGGACCCTGGCTCCTACGAGCAGTACTTC. It is translated as CASSQDPGSYEQYF.